This T cell receptor (beta chain) was captured in a study of OX40 agonist ivuxolimab in advanced cancers. In the study overall: Patients treated during dose escalation were battling hepatocellular carcinoma, melanoma, renal cell or head and neck cancer. Partial responses were achieved by three patients, of whom one had hepatocellular carcinoma and two had cutaneous melanoma.

General observations from the study: Some patients without response likewise showed low normalized clonal expansion.

Worth noting for this clone: The antigen remains undetermined.

Method: immunoSEQ multiplex PCR; TCRdb's copy keeps in-frame clones and lacks some. The profile shows 60,000 to 70,000 clones, around 87% of them singletons. The receptor was isolated from an adult with an advanced solid tumor such as melanoma, head and neck, liver or kidney cancer. The material sequenced was CD4+ or CD8+ T cells sorted from blood, taken in a trial of the OX40 agonist ivuxolimab.

The CDR3 DNA is TGTGCCAGCAGCCCGCTGAGTAGCACAGATACGCAGTATTTT. Translated, it gives CASSPLSSTDTQYF. J is TRBJ2-3 and V is TRBV7-3, with D hard to call. This CDR3 spans 14 amino acids. In germline, CDR1 is SGHTA, CDR2 FQGTGA. V lost 5 bases and J lost 0, with 9 bases in between. Full variable domain (rest looked up from reference TRBV7-3 and TRBJ2-3): GAGVSQTPSNKVTEKGKYVELRCDPISGHTALYWYRQSLGQGPEFLIYFQGTGAADDSGLPNDRFFAVRPEGSVSTLKIQRTERGDSAVYLCASSPLSSTDTQYFGPGTRLTVL.